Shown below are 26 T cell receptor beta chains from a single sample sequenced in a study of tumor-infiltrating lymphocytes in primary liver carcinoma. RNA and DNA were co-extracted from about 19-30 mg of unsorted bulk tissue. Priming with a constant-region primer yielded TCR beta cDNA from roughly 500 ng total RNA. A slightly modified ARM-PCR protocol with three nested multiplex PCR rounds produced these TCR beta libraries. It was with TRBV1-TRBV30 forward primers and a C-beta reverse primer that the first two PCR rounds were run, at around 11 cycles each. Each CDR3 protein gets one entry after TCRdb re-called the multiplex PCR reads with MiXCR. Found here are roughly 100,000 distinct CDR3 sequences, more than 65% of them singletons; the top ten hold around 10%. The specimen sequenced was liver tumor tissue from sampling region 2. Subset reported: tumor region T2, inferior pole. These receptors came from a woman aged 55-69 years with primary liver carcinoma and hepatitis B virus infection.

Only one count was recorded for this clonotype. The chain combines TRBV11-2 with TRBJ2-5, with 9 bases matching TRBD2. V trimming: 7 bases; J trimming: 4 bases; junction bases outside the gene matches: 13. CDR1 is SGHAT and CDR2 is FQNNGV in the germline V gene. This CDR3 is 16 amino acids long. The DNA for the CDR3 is TGTGCCAGCAACCCGATCGGAATAGCGGGAGTAGAGACCCAGTACTTC. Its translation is CASNPIGIAGVETQYF.

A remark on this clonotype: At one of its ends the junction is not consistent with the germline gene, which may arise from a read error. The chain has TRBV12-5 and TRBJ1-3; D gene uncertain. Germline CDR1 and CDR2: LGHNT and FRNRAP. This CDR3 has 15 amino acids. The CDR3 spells CASGTVGFSGDTIYF. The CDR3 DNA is TGTGCTAGTGGTACGGTAGGGTTCTCTGGAGACACCATATATTTT.

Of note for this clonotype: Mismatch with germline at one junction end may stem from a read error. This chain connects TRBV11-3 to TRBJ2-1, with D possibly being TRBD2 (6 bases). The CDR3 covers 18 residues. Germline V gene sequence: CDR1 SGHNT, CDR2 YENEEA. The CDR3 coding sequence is TGTGCCAGCAGCTTAGGTCAAGGCGGGATGGCCGGCTACAATGACCAGATCTTC. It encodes CASSLGQGGMAGYNDQIF.

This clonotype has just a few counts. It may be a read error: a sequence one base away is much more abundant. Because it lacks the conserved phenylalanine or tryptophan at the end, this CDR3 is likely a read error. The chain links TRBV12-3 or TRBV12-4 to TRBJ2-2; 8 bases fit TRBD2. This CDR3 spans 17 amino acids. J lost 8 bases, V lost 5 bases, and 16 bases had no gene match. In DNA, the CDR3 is TGTGCCAGCAGTCCAGGGTCCCGACTAGCGAGCCAGGGGGAGCTGTTTCTT. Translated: CASSPGSRLASQGELFL.

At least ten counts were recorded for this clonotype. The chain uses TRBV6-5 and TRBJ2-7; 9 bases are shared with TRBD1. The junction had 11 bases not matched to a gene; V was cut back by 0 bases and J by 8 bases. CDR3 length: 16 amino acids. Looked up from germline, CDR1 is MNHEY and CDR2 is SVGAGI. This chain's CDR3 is CASSYSRNMGQGQQYF. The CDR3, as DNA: TGTGCCAGCAGTTACTCGAGAAATATGGGACAGGGCCAGCAGTACTTC.

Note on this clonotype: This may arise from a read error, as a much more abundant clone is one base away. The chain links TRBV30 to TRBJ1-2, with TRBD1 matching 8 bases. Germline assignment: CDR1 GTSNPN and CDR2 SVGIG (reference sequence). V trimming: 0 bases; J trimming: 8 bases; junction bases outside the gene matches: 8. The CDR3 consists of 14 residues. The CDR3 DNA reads TGTGCCTGGAGTGTACAGGGGGTAGTCACCGGCTACACCTTC. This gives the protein CAWSVQGVVTGYTF. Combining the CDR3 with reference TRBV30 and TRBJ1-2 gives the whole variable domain SQTIHQWPATLVQPVGSPLSLECTVEGTSNPNLYWYRQAAGRGLQLLFYSVGIGQISSEVPQNLSASRPQDRQFILSSKKLLLSDSGFYLCAWSVQGVVTGYTFGSGTRLTVV.

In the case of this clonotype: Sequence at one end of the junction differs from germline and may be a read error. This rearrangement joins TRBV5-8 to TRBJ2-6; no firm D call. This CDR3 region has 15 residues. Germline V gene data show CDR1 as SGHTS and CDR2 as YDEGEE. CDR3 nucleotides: TGTGCCGGCAGCTTGACCCTTTCTCGGGCCAACGTCCTGACTTTC. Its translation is CAGSLTLSRANVLTF.

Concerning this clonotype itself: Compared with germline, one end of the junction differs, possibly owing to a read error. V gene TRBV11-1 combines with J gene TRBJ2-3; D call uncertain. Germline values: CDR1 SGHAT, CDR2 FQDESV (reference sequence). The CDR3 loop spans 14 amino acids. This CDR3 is CASSLRQRVEESHF. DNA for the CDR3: TGTGCCAGCAGCTTAAGGCAACGTGTGGAAGAGTCTCACTTC.

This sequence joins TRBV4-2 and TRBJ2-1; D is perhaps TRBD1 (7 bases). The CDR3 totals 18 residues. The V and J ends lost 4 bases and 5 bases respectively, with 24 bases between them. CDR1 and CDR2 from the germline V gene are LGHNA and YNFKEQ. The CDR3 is CASSRQGRGTISHNEQFF. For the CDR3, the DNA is TGTGCCAGCAGCCGACAGGGCCGGGGGACGATTTCACACAATGAGCAGTTCTTC.

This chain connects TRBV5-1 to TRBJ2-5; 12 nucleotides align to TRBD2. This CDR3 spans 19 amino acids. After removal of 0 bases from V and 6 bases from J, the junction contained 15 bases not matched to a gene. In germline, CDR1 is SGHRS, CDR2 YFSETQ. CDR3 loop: CASSLAMTTSGRGGQTQYF. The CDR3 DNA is TGCGCCAGCAGCTTGGCCATGACGACTAGCGGGAGAGGGGGCCAGACCCAGTACTTC. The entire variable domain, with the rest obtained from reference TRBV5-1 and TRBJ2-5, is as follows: KAGVTQTPRYLIKTRGQQVTLSCSPISGHRSVSWYQQTPGQGLQFLFEYFSETQRNKGNFPGRFSGRQFSNSRSEMNVSTLELGDSALYLCASSLAMTTSGRGGQTQYFGPGTRLLVL.

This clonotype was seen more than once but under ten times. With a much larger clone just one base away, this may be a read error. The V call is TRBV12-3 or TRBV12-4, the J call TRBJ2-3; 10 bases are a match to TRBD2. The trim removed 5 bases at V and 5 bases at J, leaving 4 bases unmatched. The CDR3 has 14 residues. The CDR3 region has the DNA TGTGCCAGCAGTAATCAGCGGGGGGGAGATACGCAGTATTTT. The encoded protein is CASSNQRGGDTQYF.

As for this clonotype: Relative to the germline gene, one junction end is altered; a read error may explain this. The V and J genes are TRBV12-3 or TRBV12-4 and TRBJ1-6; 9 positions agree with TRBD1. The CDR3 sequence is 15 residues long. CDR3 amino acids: CASSRRQGGYSPLHF. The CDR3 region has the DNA TGTGCCAGCAGTCGTCGACAGGGGGGATATTCACCCCTCCATTTT.

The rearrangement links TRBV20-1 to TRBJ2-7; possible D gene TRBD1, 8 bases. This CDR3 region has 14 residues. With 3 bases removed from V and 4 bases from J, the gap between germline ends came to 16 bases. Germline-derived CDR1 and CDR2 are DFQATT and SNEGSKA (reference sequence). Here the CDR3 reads CSASPTGGGYEQYF. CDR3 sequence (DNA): TGCAGTGCTAGCCCTACAGGGGGAGGGTACGAGCAGTACTTC.

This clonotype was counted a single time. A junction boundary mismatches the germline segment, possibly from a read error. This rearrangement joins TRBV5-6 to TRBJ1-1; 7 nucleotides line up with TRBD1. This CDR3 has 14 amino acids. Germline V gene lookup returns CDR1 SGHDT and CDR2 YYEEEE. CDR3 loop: CGSNLGQLNTEAFF. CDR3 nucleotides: TGTGGCAGCAACTTGGGACAGCTGAACACTGAAGCTTTCTTT.

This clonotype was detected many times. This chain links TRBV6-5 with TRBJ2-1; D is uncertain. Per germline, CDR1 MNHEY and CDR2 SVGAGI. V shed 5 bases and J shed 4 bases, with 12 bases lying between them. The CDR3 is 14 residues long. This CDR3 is CASSTGGLYNEQFF. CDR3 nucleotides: TGTGCCAGCAGTACGGGTGGGCTATACAATGAGCAGTTCTTC.

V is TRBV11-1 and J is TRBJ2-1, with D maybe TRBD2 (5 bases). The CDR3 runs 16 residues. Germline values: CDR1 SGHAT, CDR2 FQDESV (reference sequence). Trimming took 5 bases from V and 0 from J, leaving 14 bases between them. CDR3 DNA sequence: TGTGCCAGCAGCCTCACTAGATCAAGCTCCTACAATGAGCAGTTCTTC. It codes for CASSLTRSSSYNEQFF.

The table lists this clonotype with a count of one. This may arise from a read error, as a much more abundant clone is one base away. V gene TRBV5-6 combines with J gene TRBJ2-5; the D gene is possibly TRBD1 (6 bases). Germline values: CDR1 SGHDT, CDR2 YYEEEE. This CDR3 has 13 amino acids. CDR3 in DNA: TGTGCCAGCAGCTTGCTGGGACAAGAGACCCAGCACTTC. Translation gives CASSLLGQETQHF.

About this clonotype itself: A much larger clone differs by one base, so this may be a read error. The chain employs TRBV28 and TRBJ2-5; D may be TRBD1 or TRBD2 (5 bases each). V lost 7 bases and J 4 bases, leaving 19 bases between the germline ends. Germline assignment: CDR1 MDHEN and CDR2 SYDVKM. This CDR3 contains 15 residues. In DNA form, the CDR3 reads TGTGCCAGCAATTTCCCCCGGGACCTAATAGAGACCCAGTACTTC. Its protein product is CASNFPRDLIETQYF.

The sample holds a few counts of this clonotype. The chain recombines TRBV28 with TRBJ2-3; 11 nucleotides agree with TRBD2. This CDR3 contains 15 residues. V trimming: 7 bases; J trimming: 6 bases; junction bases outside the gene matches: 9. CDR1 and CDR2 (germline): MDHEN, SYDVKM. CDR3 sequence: CASNVSGRAGDTQYF. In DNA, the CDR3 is TGTGCCAGCAATGTTAGCGGGAGGGCGGGGGATACGCAGTATTTT.

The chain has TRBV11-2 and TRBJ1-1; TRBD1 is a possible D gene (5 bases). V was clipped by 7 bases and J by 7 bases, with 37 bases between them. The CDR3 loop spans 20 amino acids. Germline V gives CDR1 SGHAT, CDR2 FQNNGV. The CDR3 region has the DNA TGTGCCAGCATCCCACATCAACACGGACACTTTCGCTTTTGGGGCTATGAAGCTTTCTTT. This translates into CASIPHQHGHFRFWGYEAFF.

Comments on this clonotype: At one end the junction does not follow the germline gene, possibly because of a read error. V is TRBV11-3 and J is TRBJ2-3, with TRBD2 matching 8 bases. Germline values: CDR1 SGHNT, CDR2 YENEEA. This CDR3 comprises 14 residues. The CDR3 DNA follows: TGTGCCAAGAGCTTCAGGACTAGCACAGATACGCGGTATTTT. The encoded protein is CAKSFRTSTDTRYF.

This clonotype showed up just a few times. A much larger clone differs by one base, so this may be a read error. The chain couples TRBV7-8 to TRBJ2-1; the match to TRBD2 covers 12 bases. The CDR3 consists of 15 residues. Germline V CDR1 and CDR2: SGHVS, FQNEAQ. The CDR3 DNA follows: TGTGTCAGCAGCCCCGGGACTAGCGGGTTATATGAGCAGTTCTTC. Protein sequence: CVSSPGTSGLYEQFF.

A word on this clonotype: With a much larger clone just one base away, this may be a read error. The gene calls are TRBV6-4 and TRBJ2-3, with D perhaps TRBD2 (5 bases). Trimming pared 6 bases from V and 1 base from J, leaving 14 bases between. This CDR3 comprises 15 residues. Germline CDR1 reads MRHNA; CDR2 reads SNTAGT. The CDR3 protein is CASSLVGEGTDTQYF. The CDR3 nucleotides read TGTGCCAGCAGCTTAGTGGGAGAGGGCACAGATACGCAGTATTTT.

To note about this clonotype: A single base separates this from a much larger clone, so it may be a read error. Here the CDR3 reads CASSLGCGGTGELFF. CDR3 sequence (DNA): TGTGCCAGCAGCTTGGGCTGTGGGGGCACCGGGGAGCTGTTTTTT. V usage is TRBV5-8 and J usage is TRBJ2-2; D may match TRBD1 or TRBD2 (5 bases each). The CDR3 extends over 15 amino acids. Per the germline V gene, CDR1 is SGHTS and CDR2 is YDEGEE. The V end lost 0 bases, the J end lost 4 bases, and 10 bases lay between the germline ends. Complete variable domain (other parts from reference TRBV5-8 and TRBJ2-2): EAGVTQSPTHLIKTRGQQATLRCSPISGHTSVYWYQQALGLGLQFLLWYDEGEERNRGNFPPRFSGRQFPNYSSELNVNALELEDSALYLCASSLGCGGTGELFFGEGSRLTVL.

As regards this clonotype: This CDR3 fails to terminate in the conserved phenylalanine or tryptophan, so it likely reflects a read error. CDR3 amino acids: CASNVSSGLDGGELFL. CDR3 nucleotide sequence: TGTGCCAGCAACGTAAGCTCGGGACTAGATGGCGGGGAGCTGTTTCTT. The chain links TRBV11-2 to TRBJ2-2, with 8 bases lining up with TRBD2. The CDR3 runs 16 residues. The ends lost 7 bases at V and 7 bases at J; junction bases unmatched: 14. Germline V gene sequence: CDR1 SGHAT, CDR2 FQNNGV.

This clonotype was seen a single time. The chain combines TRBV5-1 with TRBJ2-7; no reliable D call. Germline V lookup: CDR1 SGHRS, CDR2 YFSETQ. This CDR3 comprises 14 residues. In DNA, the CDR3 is TGCACCGGCAGCGTACAAGGGTCTCAGGACGAGCAGTACTTC. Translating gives CTGSVQGSQDEQYF.